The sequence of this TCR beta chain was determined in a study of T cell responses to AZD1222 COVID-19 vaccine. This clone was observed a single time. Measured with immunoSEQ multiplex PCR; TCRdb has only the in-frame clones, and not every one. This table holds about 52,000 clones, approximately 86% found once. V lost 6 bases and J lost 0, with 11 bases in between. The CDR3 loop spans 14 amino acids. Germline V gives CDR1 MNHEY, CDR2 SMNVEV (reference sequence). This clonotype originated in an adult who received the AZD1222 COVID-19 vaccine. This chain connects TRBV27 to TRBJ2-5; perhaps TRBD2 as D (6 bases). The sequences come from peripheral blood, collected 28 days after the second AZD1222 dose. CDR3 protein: CASRGRGYQETQYF. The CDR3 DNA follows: TGTGCCAGCAGAGGGCGGGGCTACCAAGAGACCCAGTACTTC.